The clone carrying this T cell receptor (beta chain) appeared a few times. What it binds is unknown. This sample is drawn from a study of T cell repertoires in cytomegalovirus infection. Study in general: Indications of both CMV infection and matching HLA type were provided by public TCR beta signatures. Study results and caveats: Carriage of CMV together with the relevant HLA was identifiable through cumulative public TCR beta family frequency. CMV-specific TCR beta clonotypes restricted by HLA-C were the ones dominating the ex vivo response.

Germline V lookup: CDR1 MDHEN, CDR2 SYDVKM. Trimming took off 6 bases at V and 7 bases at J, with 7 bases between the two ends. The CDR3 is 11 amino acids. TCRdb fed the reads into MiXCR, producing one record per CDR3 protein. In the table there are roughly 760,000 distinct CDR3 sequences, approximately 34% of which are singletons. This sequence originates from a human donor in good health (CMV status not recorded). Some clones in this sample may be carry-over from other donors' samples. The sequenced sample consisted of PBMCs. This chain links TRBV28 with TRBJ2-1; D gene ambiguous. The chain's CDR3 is CASRLMNEQFF. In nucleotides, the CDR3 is TGTGCCAGCAGGTTAATGAATGAGCAGTTCTTC.